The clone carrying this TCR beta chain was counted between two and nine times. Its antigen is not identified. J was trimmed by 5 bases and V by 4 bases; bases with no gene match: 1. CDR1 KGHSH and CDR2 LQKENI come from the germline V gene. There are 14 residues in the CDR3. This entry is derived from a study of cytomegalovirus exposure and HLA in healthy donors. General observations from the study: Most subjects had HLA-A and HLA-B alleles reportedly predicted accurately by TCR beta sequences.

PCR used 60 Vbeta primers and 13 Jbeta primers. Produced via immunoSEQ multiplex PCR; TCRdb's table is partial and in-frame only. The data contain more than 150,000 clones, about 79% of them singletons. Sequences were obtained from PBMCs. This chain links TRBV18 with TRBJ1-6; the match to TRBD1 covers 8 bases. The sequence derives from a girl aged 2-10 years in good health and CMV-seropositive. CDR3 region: CASSQGQDNSPLHF. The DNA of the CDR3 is TGTGCCAGCTCACAGGGACAGGATAATTCACCCCTCCACTTT.